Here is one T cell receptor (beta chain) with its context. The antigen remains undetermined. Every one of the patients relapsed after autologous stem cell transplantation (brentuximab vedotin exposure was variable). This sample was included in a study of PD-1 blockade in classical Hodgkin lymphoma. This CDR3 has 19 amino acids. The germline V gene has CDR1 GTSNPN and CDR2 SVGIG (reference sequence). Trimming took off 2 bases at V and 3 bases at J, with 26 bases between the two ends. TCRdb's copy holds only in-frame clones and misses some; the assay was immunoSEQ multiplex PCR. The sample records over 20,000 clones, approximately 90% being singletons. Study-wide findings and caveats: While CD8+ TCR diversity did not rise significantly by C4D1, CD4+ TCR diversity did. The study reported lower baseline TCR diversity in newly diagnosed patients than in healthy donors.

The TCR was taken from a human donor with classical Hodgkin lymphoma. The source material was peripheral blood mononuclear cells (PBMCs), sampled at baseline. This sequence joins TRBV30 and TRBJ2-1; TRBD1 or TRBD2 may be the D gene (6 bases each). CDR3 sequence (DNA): TGTGCCTGGAGTCCCAGGGGAACTATTCGGACTACATTCTACAATGAGCAGTTCTTC. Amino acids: CAWSPRGTIRTTFYNEQFF.